A single sample gave rise to the 17 T cell receptor beta chains below, sequenced in a study of cytomegalovirus exposure and HLA in healthy donors (dated by TCRdb to the late 2010s). The library was generated by the immunoSEQ multiplex PCR assay. A mixture of 60 forward primers for TCR Vbeta segments and 13 reverse primers for TCR Jbeta segments was used in the multiplex PCR. TCRdb holds this immuneACCESS table with in-frame rearrangements only. Some clones are missing; in checked studies, unresolved V genes explain under half, and the rest has no known cause. This sample lists approximately 150,000 clones; 82% were detected once. Around a tenth of the sample rests with the top ten. Sequenced input: PBMCs. The source of these receptors is a man over 45 in good health and CMV-seropositive.

This chain joins TRBV27 and TRBJ2-7; 7 nucleotides line up with TRBD2. The CDR3 has 14 amino acids. The V gene end was trimmed by 6 bases and the J gene end by 1 base; junction bases not matched to a gene: 6. Germline CDR1 MNHEY, CDR2 SMNVEV (reference sequence). Here the CDR3 reads CASSLAGLSYEQYF. The CDR3 DNA sequence: TGTGCCAGCAGCTTAGCGGGTCTGTCCTACGAGCAGTACTTC.

The chain links TRBV6-1 to TRBJ2-3; 8 bases agree with TRBD2. With 2 bases clipped from V and 2 bases from J, the junction kept 6 bases outside the gene matches. CDR1 and CDR2 from the germline V gene are MNHNS and SASEGT. This CDR3 contains 16 residues. The CDR3 is CASSEFGGGPTDTQYF. The DNA of the CDR3 is TGTGCCAGCAGTGAATTTGGCGGGGGGCCCACAGATACGCAGTATTTT.

The chain employs TRBV6-5 and TRBJ1-2; possibly TRBD1 for D (5 bases). CDR1 MNHEY and CDR2 SVGAGI come from the germline V gene. The CDR3 covers 12 residues. Trimming cost V 7 bases and J 6 bases, with 12 bases left between them. DNA for the CDR3: TGTGCCAGCACTCGGGGGGTTGATGGCTACACCTTC. This codes for CASTRGVDGYTF.

The chain links TRBV9 to TRBJ2-5; D may be TRBD1 (5 bases). The J call may not be correct, given that the DNA end is closer to TRBJ2-7. The CDR3 totals 14 residues. The V gene's germline CDR1 is SGDLS and CDR2 YYNGEE. DNA of the CDR3: TGTGCCAGCAGCCCTCATCGCAGGGACTACGAGCAGTACTTC. Protein: CASSPHRRDYEQYF.

The J gene is TRBJ1-1, the V gene TRBV5-1, with D maybe TRBD1 (5 bases). Germline V gene lookup returns CDR1 SGHRS and CDR2 YFSETQ. Trimming shortened V by 1 base and J by 3 bases, and 7 bases separated the two germline ends. The CDR3 is 13 residues long. CDR3 in amino acids: CASSLWGDTEAFF. For the CDR3, the DNA is TGCGCCAGCAGCTTGTGGGGGGACACTGAAGCTTTCTTT.

The rearrangement joins TRBV4-1 to TRBJ1-6, with D perhaps matching TRBD1 (5 bases). The ends were cut back, 1 base at V and 0 bases at J, with 16 bases in the middle. The CDR3 is 19 residues long. Germline CDR1 and CDR2: MGHRA and YSYEKL. The CDR3 nucleotides read TGCGCCAGCAGCCAAGCTATCTGGACACAAAGCTCCTATAATTCACCCCTCCACTTT. It codes for CASSQAIWTQSSYNSPLHF.

The V and J genes are TRBV30 and TRBJ2-7; tentatively, D is TRBD1 (6 bases). This CDR3 has 14 residues. Germline assignment: CDR1 GTSNPN and CDR2 SVGIG (reference sequence). Trimming left V 1 base short and J 5 bases short, with 15 bases between. CDR3 nucleotide sequence: TGTGCCTGGAGTGGGGGGACCAGGGGCCACGAGCAGTACTTC. Its translation is CAWSGGTRGHEQYF.

The rearrangement joins TRBV9 to TRBJ1-1, with D hard to call. Trimming shortened V by 2 bases and J by 0 bases, and 8 bases separated the two germline ends. The CDR3 totals 14 residues. In germline, CDR1 is SGDLS, CDR2 YYNGEE. This CDR3 reads CASSVTPMNTEAFF. CDR3 DNA: TGTGCCAGCAGCGTTACACCCATGAACACTGAAGCTTTCTTT.

The V call is TRBV5-1, the J call TRBJ2-7; a possible D gene is TRBD2 (6 bases). The CDR3 runs 12 residues. Trimming pared 7 bases from V and 2 bases from J, leaving 10 bases between. CDR1 is SGHRS, CDR2 YFSETQ, per germline. The DNA of the CDR3 is TGCGCCAGCGGGCGGGGAACCTACGAGCAGTACTTC. It codes for CASGRGTYEQYF.

This rearrangement joins TRBV28 to TRBJ1-6; 9 bases match TRBD1. Trimming removed 4 bases from V and 7 bases from J; junction bases left unmatched: 2. This CDR3 has 14 residues. The germline CDR1 and CDR2 sequences are MDHEN and SYDVKM. The CDR3 nucleotides read TGTGCCAGCAGTTCCGGGACAGGGAATTCACCCCTCCACTTT. Translated, it gives CASSSGTGNSPLHF. The full variable domain, its missing parts supplied by reference TRBV28 and TRBJ1-6, is DVKVTQSSRYLVKRTGEKVFLECVQDMDHENMFWYRQDPGLGLRLIYFSYDVKMKEKGDIPEGYSVSREKKERFSLILESASTNQTSMYLCASSSGTGNSPLHFGNGTRLTVT.

As for this clone: One end of the junction does not line up with germline, which may come from a read error. The chain is built from TRBV5-1 and TRBJ2-7, with D possibly TRBD1 on 8 matching bases. The germline CDR1 and CDR2 sequences are SGHRS and YFSETQ. The CDR3 extends over 15 amino acids. CDR3: CASSWGGQDSYGQYF. For the CDR3, the DNA is TGCGCCAGCAGCTGGGGGGGACAGGACTCCTACGGGCAGTACTTC. The whole variable domain, remainder taken from reference TRBV5-1 and TRBJ2-7, is KAGVTQTPRYLIKTRGQQVTLSCSPISGHRSVSWYQQTPGQGLQFLFEYFSETQRNKGNFPGRFSGRQFSNSRSEMNVSTLELGDSALYLCASSWGGQDSYGQYFGPGTRLTVT.

This clone was seen only once. V and J are TRBV2 and TRBJ2-1, with 8 positions matching TRBD2. The CDR3 spans 15 residues. V lost 6 bases, J lost 5 bases, and 9 bases stayed unmatched. Germline V gives CDR1 SNHLY, CDR2 FYNNEI. CDR3 coding DNA: TGTGCCAGCAGATCCCCGGGACTAGTCAACAATGAGCAGTTCTTC. Translating gives CASRSPGLVNNEQFF.

This chain connects TRBV5-8 to TRBJ2-7; TRBD1 aligns across 8 bases. CDR3 size: 13 residues. V lost 5 bases to trimming and J lost 6 bases; unmatched junction nucleotides: 7. CDR1 and CDR2 from the germline V gene are SGHTS and YDEGEE. This chain's CDR3 is CASSFAGGTEQYF. In DNA, the CDR3 is TGTGCCAGCAGTTTTGCAGGGGGCACCGAGCAGTACTTC.

The V gene is TRBV9, the J gene TRBJ2-3, with D possibly being TRBD1 (6 bases). This CDR3 contains 17 residues. Deletions cut 4 bases from V and 1 base from J, with 19 bases between. Germline V gives CDR1 SGDLS, CDR2 YYNGEE. Here the CDR3 reads CASSPRGGVGGTDTQYF. The CDR3, as DNA: TGTGCCAGCAGCCCAAGAGGGGGAGTAGGGGGCACAGATACGCAGTATTTT.

The rearrangement links TRBV30 to TRBJ2-7, with 12 positions matching TRBD2. The CDR3 loop spans 13 amino acids. Germline V gene lookup returns CDR1 GTSNPN and CDR2 SVGIG (reference sequence). The trim removed 8 bases at V and 5 bases at J, leaving 7 bases unmatched. CDR3 bases: TGTGCCGCAAGGACTAGCGGGAATAACGAGCAGTACTTC. Protein product: CAARTSGNNEQYF. The full variable domain, rest sourced from reference TRBV30 and TRBJ2-7, is SQTIHQWPATLVQPVGSPLSLECTVEGTSNPNLYWYRQAAGRGLQLLFYSVGIGQISSEVPQNLSASRPQDRQFILSSKKLLLSDSGFYLCAARTSGNNEQYFGPGTRLTVT.

A note on this clone: At one end, the junction sequence differs from germline, possibly due to a read error. J is TRBJ2-1 and V is TRBV27; D is unclear. The CDR3 is 11 residues long. The germline V gene has CDR1 MNHEY and CDR2 SMNVEV (reference sequence). CDR3 sequence reads: CASSESNERFF. Written as DNA, the CDR3 is TGTGCCAGCTCAGAGAGCAATGAGCGGTTCTTC.

V gene TRBV28 combines with J gene TRBJ2-3, with D possibly being TRBD2 (6 bases). There are 14 residues in the CDR3. Trimming took off 8 bases at V and 0 bases at J, with 12 bases between the two ends. Germline V CDR1 and CDR2: MDHEN, SYDVKM. CDR3 bases: TGTGCCAGCGGAGGTGGGACTAGCACAGATACGCAGTATTTT. Amino acids: CASGGGTSTDTQYF.